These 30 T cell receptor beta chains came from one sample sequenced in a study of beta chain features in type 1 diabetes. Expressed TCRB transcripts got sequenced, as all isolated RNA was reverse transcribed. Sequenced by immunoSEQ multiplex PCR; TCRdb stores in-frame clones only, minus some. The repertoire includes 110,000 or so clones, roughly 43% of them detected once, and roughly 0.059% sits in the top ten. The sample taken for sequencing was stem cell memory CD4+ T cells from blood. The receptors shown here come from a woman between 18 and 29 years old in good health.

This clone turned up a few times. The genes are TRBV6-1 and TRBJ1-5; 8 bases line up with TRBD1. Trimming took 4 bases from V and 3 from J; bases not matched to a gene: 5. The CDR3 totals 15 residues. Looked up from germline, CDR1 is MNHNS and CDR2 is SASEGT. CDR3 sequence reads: CASSVGQGNNQPQHF. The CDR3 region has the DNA TGTGCCAGCAGTGTAGGACAGGGTAACAATCAGCCCCAGCATTTT.

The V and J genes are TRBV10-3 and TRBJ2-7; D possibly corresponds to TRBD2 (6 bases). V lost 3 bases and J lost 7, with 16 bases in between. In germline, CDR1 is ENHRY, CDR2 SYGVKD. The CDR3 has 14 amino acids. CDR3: CAISDHRRAEEQYF. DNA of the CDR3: TGTGCCATCAGTGATCATAGGAGGGCCGAAGAGCAGTACTTC.

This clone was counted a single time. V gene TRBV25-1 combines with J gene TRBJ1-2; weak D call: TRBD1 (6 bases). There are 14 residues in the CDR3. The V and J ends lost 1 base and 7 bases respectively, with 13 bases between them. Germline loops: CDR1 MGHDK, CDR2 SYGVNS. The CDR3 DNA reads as TGTGCCAGCAGTGAATTGTCGGGGGGCCGTGGCTACACCTTC. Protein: CASSELSGGRGYTF.

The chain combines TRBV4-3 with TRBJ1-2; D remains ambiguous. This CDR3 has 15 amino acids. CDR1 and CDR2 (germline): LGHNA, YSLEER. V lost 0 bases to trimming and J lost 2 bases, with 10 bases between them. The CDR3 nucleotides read TGCGCCAGCAGCCAAGATAGCCGGGTGAACTATGGCTACACCTTC. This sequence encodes CASSQDSRVNYGYTF.

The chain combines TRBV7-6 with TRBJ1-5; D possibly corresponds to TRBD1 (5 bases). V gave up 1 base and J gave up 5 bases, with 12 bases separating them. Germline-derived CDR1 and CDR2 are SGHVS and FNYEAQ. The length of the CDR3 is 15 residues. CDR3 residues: CASSLGSGRDQPQHF. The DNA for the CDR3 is TGTGCCAGCAGCTTAGGGTCAGGGCGCGATCAGCCCCAGCATTTT.

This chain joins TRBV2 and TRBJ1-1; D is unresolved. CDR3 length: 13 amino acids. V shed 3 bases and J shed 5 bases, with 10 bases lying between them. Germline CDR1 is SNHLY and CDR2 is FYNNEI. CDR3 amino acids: CASSEGWETEAFF. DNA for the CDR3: TGTGCCAGCAGTGAGGGGTGGGAGACTGAAGCTTTCTTT.

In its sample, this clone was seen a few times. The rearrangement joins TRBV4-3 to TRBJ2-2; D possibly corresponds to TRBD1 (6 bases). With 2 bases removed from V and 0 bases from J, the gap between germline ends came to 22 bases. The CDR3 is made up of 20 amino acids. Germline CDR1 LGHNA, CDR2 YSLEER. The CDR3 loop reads CASSQPNYNRDPTNTGELFF. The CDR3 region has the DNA TGCGCCAGCAGCCAACCGAATTACAACAGGGATCCGACGAACACCGGGGAGCTGTTTTTT.

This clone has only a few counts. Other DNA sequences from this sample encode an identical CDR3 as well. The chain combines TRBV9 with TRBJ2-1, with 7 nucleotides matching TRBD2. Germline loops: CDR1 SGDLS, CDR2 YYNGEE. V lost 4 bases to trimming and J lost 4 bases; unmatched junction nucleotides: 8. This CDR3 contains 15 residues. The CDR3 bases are TGTGCCAGCAGCCCCAGACTAGCCGCTTACAATGAGCAGTTCTTC. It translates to CASSPRLAAYNEQFF.

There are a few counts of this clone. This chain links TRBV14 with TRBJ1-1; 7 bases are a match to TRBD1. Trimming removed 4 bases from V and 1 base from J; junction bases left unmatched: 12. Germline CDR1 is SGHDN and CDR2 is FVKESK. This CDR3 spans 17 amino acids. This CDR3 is CASSPLDRVFRNTEAFF. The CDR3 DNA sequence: TGTGCCAGCAGCCCTCTAGACAGGGTATTCAGGAACACTGAAGCTTTCTTT.

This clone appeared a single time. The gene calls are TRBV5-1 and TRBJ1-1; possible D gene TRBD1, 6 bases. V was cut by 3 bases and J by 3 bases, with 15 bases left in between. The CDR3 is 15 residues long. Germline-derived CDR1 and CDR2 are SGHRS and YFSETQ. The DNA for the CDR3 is TGCGCCAGCAGCTCGTTACGGGGGGCGGACACTGAAGCTTTCTTT. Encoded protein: CASSSLRGADTEAFF.

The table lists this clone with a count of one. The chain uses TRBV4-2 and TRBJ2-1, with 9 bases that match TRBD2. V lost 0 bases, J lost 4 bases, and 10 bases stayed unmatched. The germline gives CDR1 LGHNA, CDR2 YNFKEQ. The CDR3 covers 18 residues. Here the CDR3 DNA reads TGTGCCAGCAGCCAAGATGGGGTTAGCGGGAGAAGATACAATGAGCAGTTCTTC. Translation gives CASSQDGVSGRRYNEQFF.

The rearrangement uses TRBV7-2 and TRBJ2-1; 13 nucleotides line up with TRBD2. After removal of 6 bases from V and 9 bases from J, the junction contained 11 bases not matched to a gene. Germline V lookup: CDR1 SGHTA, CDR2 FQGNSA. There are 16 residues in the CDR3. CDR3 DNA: TGTGCCAGCAGATATGGACTAGCGGGAGTTACGCGTGAGCAGTTCTTC. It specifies CASRYGLAGVTREQFF.

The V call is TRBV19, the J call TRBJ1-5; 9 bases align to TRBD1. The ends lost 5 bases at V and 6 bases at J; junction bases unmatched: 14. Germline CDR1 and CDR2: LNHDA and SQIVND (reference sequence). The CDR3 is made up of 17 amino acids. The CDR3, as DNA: TGTGCCAGTAGTCCCCGATCGACAGGGGGGATTCTTCAGCCCCAGCATTTT. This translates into CASSPRSTGGILQPQHF.

The CDR3 region has the DNA TGTGCCAGCAGCCCGAATCCGGGACAGGGCTACGAGCAGTACTTC. Its protein is CASSPNPGQGYEQYF. V and J are TRBV7-8 and TRBJ2-7; 9 bases align to TRBD1. The CDR3 sequence is 15 residues long. V trimming: 5 bases; J trimming: 3 bases; junction bases outside the gene matches: 8. Germline lookup yields CDR1 SGHVS and CDR2 FQNEAQ.

CDR3 sequence reads: CASSPIVGGKSYEQYF. The CDR3 nucleotides are TGTGCCAGCAGCCCGATCGTGGGCGGGAAGTCCTACGAGCAGTACTTC. The J gene is TRBJ2-7, the V gene TRBV11-2, with TRBD2 as a possible D gene (6 bases). The CDR3 sequence is 16 residues long. Germline V gene lookup returns CDR1 SGHAT and CDR2 FQNNGV. V shed 5 bases and J shed 1 base, with 18 bases lying between them.

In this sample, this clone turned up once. CDR3 nucleotides: TGTGCCAGCAGCTACGGACTGGGTCGGGGTGAGCAGTTCTTC. Its translation is CASSYGLGRGEQFF. This sequence joins TRBV11-2 and TRBJ2-1, with D perhaps TRBD2 (5 bases). V was pared by 4 bases and J by 9 bases, with 16 bases between. This CDR3 comprises 14 residues. Germline V gene lookup returns CDR1 SGHAT and CDR2 FQNNGV.

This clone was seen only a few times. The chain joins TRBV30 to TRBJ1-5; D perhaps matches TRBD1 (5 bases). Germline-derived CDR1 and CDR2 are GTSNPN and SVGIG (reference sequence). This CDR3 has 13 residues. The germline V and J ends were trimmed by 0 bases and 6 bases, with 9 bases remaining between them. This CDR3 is CAWSVRGGQPQHF. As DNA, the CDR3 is TGTGCCTGGAGTGTACGCGGGGGTCAGCCCCAGCATTTT. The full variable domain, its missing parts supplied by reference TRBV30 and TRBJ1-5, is SQTIHQWPATLVQPVGSPLSLECTVEGTSNPNLYWYRQAAGRGLQLLFYSVGIGQISSEVPQNLSASRPQDRQFILSSKKLLLSDSGFYLCAWSVRGGQPQHFGDGTRLSIL.

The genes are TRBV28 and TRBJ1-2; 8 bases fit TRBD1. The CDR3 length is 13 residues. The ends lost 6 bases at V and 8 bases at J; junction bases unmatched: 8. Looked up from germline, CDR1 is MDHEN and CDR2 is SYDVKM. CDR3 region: CASRPGQVYGYTF. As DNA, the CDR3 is TGTGCCAGCAGGCCGGGACAGGTTTACGGCTACACCTTC.

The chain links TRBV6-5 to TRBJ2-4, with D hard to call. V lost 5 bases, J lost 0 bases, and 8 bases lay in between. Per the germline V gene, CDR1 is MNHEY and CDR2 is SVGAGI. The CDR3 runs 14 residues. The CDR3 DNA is TGTGCCAGCAGTAGCGAGATAGCCAAAAACATTCAGTACTTC. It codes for CASSSEIAKNIQYF.

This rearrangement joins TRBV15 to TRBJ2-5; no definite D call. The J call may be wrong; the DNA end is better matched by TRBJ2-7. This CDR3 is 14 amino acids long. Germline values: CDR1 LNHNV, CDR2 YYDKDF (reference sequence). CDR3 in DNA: TGTGCCACCAGCAGAGCTAGAGGTTCCTACGAGCAGTACTTC. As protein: CATSRARGSYEQYF.

The CDR3 loop is CSATKTDTQYF. The CDR3 region has the DNA TGCAGTGCGACAAAAACAGATACGCAGTATTTT. The chain couples TRBV20-1 to TRBJ2-3; D gene ambiguous. The CDR3 runs to 11 residues. CDR1 and CDR2 (germline): DFQATT, SNEGSKA (reference sequence). Trimming removed 6 bases at V and 3 bases at J, with 7 bases between.

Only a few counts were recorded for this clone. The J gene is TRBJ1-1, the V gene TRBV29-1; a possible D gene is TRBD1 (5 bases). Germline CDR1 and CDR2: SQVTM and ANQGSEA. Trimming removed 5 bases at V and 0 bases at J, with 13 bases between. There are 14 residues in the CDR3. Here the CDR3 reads CSVKGMDLNTEAFF. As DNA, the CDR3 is TGCAGCGTTAAGGGGATGGATTTGAACACTGAAGCTTTCTTT. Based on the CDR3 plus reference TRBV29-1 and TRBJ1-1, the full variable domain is SAVISQKPSRDICQRGTSLTIQCQVDSQVTMMFWYRQQPGQSLTLIATANQGSEATYESGFVIDKFPISRPNLTFSTLTVSNMSPEDSSIYLCSVKGMDLNTEAFFGQGTRLTVV.

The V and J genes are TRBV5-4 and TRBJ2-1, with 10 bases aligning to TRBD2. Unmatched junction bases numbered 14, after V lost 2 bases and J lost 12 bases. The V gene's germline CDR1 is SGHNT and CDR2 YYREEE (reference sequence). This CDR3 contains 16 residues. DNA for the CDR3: TGTGCCAGCAGCTTCCGGACTAGCGGTCCCCGCCGCGGGCAGTTCTTC. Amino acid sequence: CASSFRTSGPRRGQFF.

CDR3 in DNA: TGTGCCAGCAGCTTGAGTCGGAGTAATGAAAAACTGTTTTTT. Protein: CASSLSRSNEKLFF. The chain uses TRBV7-9 and TRBJ1-4; no clear D. Germline V CDR1 and CDR2: SEHNR, FQNEAQ (reference sequence). This CDR3 spans 14 amino acids. V lost 3 bases and J lost 4, with 9 bases in between.

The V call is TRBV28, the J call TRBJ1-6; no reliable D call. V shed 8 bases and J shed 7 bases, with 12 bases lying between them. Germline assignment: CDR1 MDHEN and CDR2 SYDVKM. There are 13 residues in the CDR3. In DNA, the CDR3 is TGTGCCAGCGCAGAAACCCAGAATTCACCCCTCCACTTT. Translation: CASAETQNSPLHF.

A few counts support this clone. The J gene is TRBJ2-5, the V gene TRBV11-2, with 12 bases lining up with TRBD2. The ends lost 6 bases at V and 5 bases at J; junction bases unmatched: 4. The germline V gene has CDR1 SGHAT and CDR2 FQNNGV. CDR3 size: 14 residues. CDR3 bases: TGTGCCAGCAGGAGACTAGCGGGAGATGAGACCCAGTACTTC. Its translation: CASRRLAGDETQYF.

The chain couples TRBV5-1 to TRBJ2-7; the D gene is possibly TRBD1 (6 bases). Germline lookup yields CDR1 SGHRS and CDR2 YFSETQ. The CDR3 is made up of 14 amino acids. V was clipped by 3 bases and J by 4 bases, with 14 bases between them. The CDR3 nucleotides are TGCGCCAGCAGCTCGAAGACAGGAGGTTACGAGCAGTACTTC. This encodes CASSSKTGGYEQYF.

The DNA of the CDR3 is TGTGCCAGCAGAAGACTAGCGGGAGAGTTAAGCAATGAGCAGTTCTTC. Translation: CASRRLAGELSNEQFF. This chain links TRBV28 with TRBJ2-1; the match to TRBD2 covers 12 bases. V was clipped by 6 bases and J by 6 bases; unmatched bases: 9. CDR3 size: 16 residues. CDR1 is MDHEN and CDR2 is SYDVKM in the germline V gene.

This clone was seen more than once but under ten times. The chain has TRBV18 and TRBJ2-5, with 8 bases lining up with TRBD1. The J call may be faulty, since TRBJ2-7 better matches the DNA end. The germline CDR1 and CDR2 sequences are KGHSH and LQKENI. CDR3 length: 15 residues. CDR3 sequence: CASSPRTGSDTEQYF. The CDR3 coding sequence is TGTGCCAGCTCACCGCGGACAGGGTCGGACACCGAGCAGTACTTC.

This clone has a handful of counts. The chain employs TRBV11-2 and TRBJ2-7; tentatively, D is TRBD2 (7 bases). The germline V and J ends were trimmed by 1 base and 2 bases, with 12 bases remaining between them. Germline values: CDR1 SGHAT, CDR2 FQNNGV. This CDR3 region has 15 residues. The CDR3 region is CASSLGGGGAYEQYF. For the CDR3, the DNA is TGTGCCAGCAGCTTAGGGGGAGGGGGGGCCTACGAGCAGTACTTC.